This is a list of T cell receptor beta chains from one sample in a study of cytomegalovirus exposure and HLA in healthy donors. Using immunoSEQ multiplex PCR, the repertoire was profiled, and TCRdb retains in-frame clones only, with some absent. The sample lists 55,000 to 70,000 clones, over 90% seen once, with roughly 5.2% in the top ten. Sequencing was carried out using PBMCs. The receptors derive from a man between 18 and 29 years old in good health and CMV-seropositive. Both conserved end residues are part of each CDR3. The order of the fields is V gene, CDR3 protein.

V: TRBV28; CDR3: CASSFGRGSNTEAFF
V: TRBV7-9; CDR3: CASSLGPQETQYF
V: TRBV4-1; CDR3: CASSLGQGNQPQHF
V: TRBV27; CDR3: CASRVPFPGGGGSYNEQFF
V: TRBV29-1; CDR3: CSVETGSSGNTIYF
V: TRBV7-3; CDR3: CASSFRVTGELFF
V: TRBV7-2; CDR3: CASSFPGGSQPQHF
V: TRBV5-4; CDR3: CASSQDPGQGWDEQYF
V: TRBV6-6; CDR3: CASSFRSDRGKGGYTF
V: TRBV4-1; CDR3: CASSLGGGWGEKLFF
V: TRBV6-6; CDR3: CASTPNPLSNYGYTF
V: TRBV4-1; CDR3: CASSPRSAQGVGETQYF
V: TRBV27; CDR3: CASSLSGTVNYGYTF
V: TRBV7-3; CDR3: CASSRSQGTNEKLFF
V: TRBV7-9; CDR3: CASDPGAGNEQFF
V: TRBV18; CDR3: CASSPQRDTEAFF
V: TRBV5-6; CDR3: CASSFLGTGNTEAFF
V: TRBV10-1; CDR3: CASSDEREGLSDTQYF
V: TRBV28; CDR3: CASSNAGTRGSFHQFF
V: TRBV30; CDR3: CAWSVGSLQYF
V: TRBV28; CDR3: CASRLQVTGETQYF
V: TRBV30; CDR3: CAWRRVSYNEQFF